This TCR beta chain was sequenced for a study of early T cells in non-severe SARS-CoV-2 infection (dated by TCRdb to about 2021). Regarding the research as a whole: TCR sequencing used bulk RNA from unsorted whole blood, so alpha and beta chains could not be paired.

The paper as a whole reports these results and caveats: VDJdb matching was skewed toward anti-spike CD8 responses and likely underestimated virus-specific expansions, missing private and CD4 specificities.

This was a case-control study nested in a cohort of healthcare workers in London, UK, who had nasopharyngeal swab PCR tests and blood samples taken every week. Healthcare workers were recruited between 23 and 31 March 2020, during the week of the UK lockdown, and were followed weekly for up to roughly 16 weeks. Library construction relied on 5' RACE. Sequencer: NextSeq 500. The TCR library protocol attached unique molecular identifiers to individual cDNA molecules to correct for sequencing error and PCR bias. TCR alpha and beta chains were both sequenced, and the abundances of alpha and beta sequences in each sample were closely correlated with each other. The original pipeline was this. Decombinator V4 was used to annotate TCR sequences for V gene, J gene and CDR3. TCRs were defined as expanded if a significant change between any two time points was detected under a Poisson model with p below 0.0001. TCR abundances were normalised to the total number of TCRs sequenced in each sample and reported as counts per million. VDJdb, accessed 1 November 2021, was searched for CMV, EBV and SARS-CoV-2 annotated TCRs, excluding TCRs annotated for multiple antigens. The public reads were quality trimmed at Q25 with fastp and then assembled into clones with MiXCR by TCRdb, keeping productive beta chains. All rows with the same CDR3 protein become a single entry with the most common DNA and genes. The V and J calls follow TCRdb's processing rather than the paper's. Present in this sample are roughly 28,000 distinct CDR3 sequences, approximately 4.8% of which were seen just once. The ten largest clonotypes hold around 6% of the sample.

In its sample, this clonotype comes out as medium-sized (0.01 to 0.1%). No cognate antigen has been identified for it. Base qualities were left out, and no much larger clone turns up one base away. The receptor comes from an adult who was a healthcare worker with PCR-confirmed SARS-CoV-2 infection or an uninfected control (not recorded which). What was sequenced was whole blood.

The DNA is TGTGCCAGCAGCTTTGTCGTGAACACTGAAGCTTTCTTT. This gives the protein CASSFVVNTEAFF. This receptor chain uses TRBV7-8 and TRBJ1-1, with the D gene not confidently named. The V end loses 3 bases and the J end loses 0 bases, and a stretch of 5 bases separates them. The CDR3 contains 13 residues, cysteine and phenylalanine counted. Only the CDR3 region is kept as DNA, spanning 39 bases read in frame from base 1. CDR1 and CDR2 are read off the germline V gene as SGHVS and FQNEAQ.